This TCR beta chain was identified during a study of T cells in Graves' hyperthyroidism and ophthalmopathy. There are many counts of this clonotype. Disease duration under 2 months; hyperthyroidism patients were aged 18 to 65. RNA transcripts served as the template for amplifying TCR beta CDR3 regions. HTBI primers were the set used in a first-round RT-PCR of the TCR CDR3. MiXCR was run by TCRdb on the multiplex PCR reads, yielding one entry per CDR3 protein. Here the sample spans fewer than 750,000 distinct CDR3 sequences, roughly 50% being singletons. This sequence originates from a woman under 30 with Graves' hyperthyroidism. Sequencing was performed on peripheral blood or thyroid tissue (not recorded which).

In nucleotides, the CDR3 is TGTGCCAGCACGCCCGGGGGGCTAGCGGGCTACGAGCAGTACTTC. It translates to CASTPGGLAGYEQYF. The chain joins TRBV12-3 or TRBV12-4 to TRBJ2-7; 8 nucleotides line up with TRBD2. This CDR3 spans 15 amino acids. V dropped 7 bases and J dropped 3; count of bases not matched to a gene: 11.